This T cell receptor beta chain was obtained from a study of human T cells and chemical hapten exposure. Whole-study context: Per-sample TCR yields varied mainly from small pooled library volume differences. Study-level results: No alteration of TCRs above 1 in 1000 frequency was seen with DPC sensitization.

Regarding time point: healthy volunteer bleed at 6 weeks. Total RNA was extracted from unfractionated whole blood. The CDR3 consists of 17 residues. CDR1 SGHRS and CDR2 YFSETQ come from the germline V gene. The trim removed 3 bases at V and 4 bases at J, leaving 8 bases unmatched. Within the library, unique molecular identifiers were attached to each individual cDNA molecule. Each CDR3 protein gets one entry after TCRdb re-called the RACE reads with MiXCR. The sample has some 81,000 distinct CDR3 sequences; about 8.6% are singletons. This clonotype was observed at least ten times. Antigen unknown. Sequencing was carried out using whole blood. The chain joins TRBV5-1 to TRBJ2-2, with 11 bases fitting TRBD1. The clonotype was recovered from a female donor in good health. Some clones in this sample may be carry-over from other donors' samples. The CDR3 DNA sequence: TGCGCCAGCAGCTCCAAGTTAGGGACAGGGGGCACCGGGGAGCTGTTTTTT. Protein: CASSSKLGTGGTGELFF.